The 27 T cell receptor beta chains presented below share a single source sample, sequenced in a study of cytomegalovirus exposure and HLA in healthy donors. Amplification used 60 Vbeta primers and 13 Jbeta primers. Repertoires were generated with immunoSEQ multiplex PCR, while TCRdb's copy carries only in-frame clones and drops some. The sample comprises more than 110,000 clones, approximately 80% of which are singletons, and 3% to 5% rests with the top ten. Sequences were obtained from PBMCs. The receptors were gathered from a male donor in good health and CMV-seronegative.

The rearrangement joins TRBV7-9 to TRBJ1-6; 10 nucleotides agree with TRBD1. The CDR3 is 16 amino acids. Per the germline V gene, CDR1 is SEHNR and CDR2 is FQNEAQ (reference sequence). Trimming cost V 3 bases and J 5 bases; bases outside gene matches: 4. CDR3 nucleotide sequence: TGTGCCAGCAGCTTGGGGACAGGGGTCCATAATTCACCCCTCCACTTT. The encoded protein is CASSLGTGVHNSPLHF.

This clone was recorded once. The chain combines TRBV2 with TRBJ2-1; 10 nucleotides match TRBD2. This CDR3 has 15 residues. Germline CDR1 reads SNHLY; CDR2 reads FYNNEI. After removal of 6 bases from V and 4 bases from J, the junction contained 6 bases not matched to a gene. The CDR3 DNA follows: TGTGCCAGCAGGGAGCGGGAGGGCCGGTACAATGAGCAGTTCTTC. It specifies CASREREGRYNEQFF. Full variable domain (missing parts from reference TRBV2 and TRBJ2-1): EPEVTQTPSHQVTQMGQEVILRCVPISNHLYFYWYRQILGQKVEFLVSFYNNEISEKSEIFDDQFSVERPDGSNFTLKIRSTKLEDSAMYFCASREREGRYNEQFFGPGTRLTVL.

V usage is TRBV6-6 and J usage is TRBJ2-5; TRBD2 matches 8 bases. After removal of 4 bases from V and 4 bases from J, the junction contained 5 bases not matched to a gene. The CDR3 contains 14 residues. CDR1 and CDR2 (germline): MNHNY, SVGAGI (reference sequence). CDR3 amino acids: CASSSPGGAETQYF. The CDR3 DNA reads as TGTGCCAGCAGTTCCCCCGGGGGGGCAGAGACCCAGTACTTC.

The gene calls are TRBV5-4 and TRBJ2-5; 11 positions match TRBD2. V trimming: 2 bases; J trimming: 3 bases; junction bases outside the gene matches: 9. The CDR3 is 17 residues long. The V gene's germline CDR1 is SGHNT and CDR2 YYREEE (reference sequence). The CDR3 coding sequence is TGTGCCAGCAGCTTCCTGACTAGCGGGGATGTTAAAGAGACCCAGTACTTC. This gives the protein CASSFLTSGDVKETQYF.

The chain is built from TRBV4-1 and TRBJ1-2; no clear D. Germline loops: CDR1 MGHRA, CDR2 YSYEKL. This CDR3 is built from 16 residues. Trimming stripped 2 bases from V and 2 bases from J, with 15 bases between. For the CDR3, the DNA is TGCGCCAGCAGCCAAACCTCGTACGGGAAGAACTATGGCTACACCTTC. Translation gives CASSQTSYGKNYGYTF.

This clone is a singleton in its sample. The rearrangement links TRBV5-6 to TRBJ1-5; tentatively, D is TRBD1 (5 bases). Germline loops: CDR1 SGHDT, CDR2 YYEEEE. The CDR3 covers 16 residues. V lost 3 bases and J 4 bases, leaving 17 bases between the germline ends. Written as DNA, the CDR3 is TGTGCCAGCAGCTCTGGGGGAGGGCGAGTTAATCAGCCCCAGCATTTT. This codes for CASSSGGGRVNQPQHF.

This clone has a single count. This chain joins TRBV14 and TRBJ2-1; 15 bases line up with TRBD2. This CDR3 has 21 residues. The germline gives CDR1 SGHDN, CDR2 FVKESK. V was pared by 4 bases and J by 0 bases, with 13 bases of the junction left unmatched. CDR3 loop: CASSRIGPGTSGGSSYNEQFF. The DNA for the CDR3 is TGTGCCAGCAGCCGAATTGGTCCCGGGACTAGCGGGGGGAGCTCCTACAATGAGCAGTTCTTC. The full variable domain, completed using reference TRBV14 and TRBJ2-1, is EAGVTQFPSHSVIEKGQTVTLRCDPISGHDNLYWYRRVMGKEIKFLLHFVKESKQDESGMPNNRFLAERTGGTYSTLKVQPAELEDSGVYFCASSRIGPGTSGGSSYNEQFFGPGTRLTVL.

V is TRBV2 and J is TRBJ1-2; 11 positions agree with TRBD1. The germline CDR1 and CDR2 sequences are SNHLY and FYNNEI. The CDR3 covers 15 residues. The trim removed 5 bases at V and 8 bases at J, leaving 10 bases unmatched. The chain's CDR3 is CASSLRTGGAKGYTF. CDR3 DNA sequence: TGTGCCAGCAGTCTTCGGACAGGGGGCGCGAAGGGCTACACCTTC.

The chain couples TRBV5-1 to TRBJ2-2, with TRBD1 matching over 8 bases. V dropped 8 bases and J dropped 2; count of bases not matched to a gene: 5. Germline CDR1 is SGHRS and CDR2 is YFSETQ. CDR3 size: 14 residues. The CDR3 region has the DNA TGCGCCAGAGACAGGGGTGGAAACACCGGGGAGCTGTTTTTT. It translates to CARDRGGNTGELFF.

CDR3: CASSFPRGTSGYEQYF. DNA for the CDR3: TGTGCCAGCAGCTTTCCCAGGGGGACTAGCGGCTACGAGCAGTACTTC. This chain uses TRBV7-8 with TRBJ2-7; 11 nucleotides agree with TRBD2. The CDR3 has 16 amino acids. From germline, CDR1 is SGHVS and CDR2 FQNEAQ. V shed 3 bases and J 3 bases; nucleotides not matched to a gene: 7.

The CDR3 is CASSLTGENQPQHF. The CDR3, as DNA: TGTGCCAGCTCATTGACAGGGGAGAATCAGCCCCAGCATTTT. The chain recombines TRBV18 with TRBJ1-5; 8 bases match TRBD1. After removal of 5 bases from V and 4 bases from J, the junction contained 4 bases not matched to a gene. This CDR3 comprises 14 residues. Germline V gives CDR1 KGHSH, CDR2 LQKENI.

To note about this clone: A read error may produce the germline difference seen at one junction end. CDR3 DNA: TGTGCCAGCAGTTTTGGAGGGCTGGGGAACAGTCAGTACTTC. Translated, it gives CASSFGGLGNSQYF. The rearrangement uses TRBV27 and TRBJ2-4, with D maybe TRBD2 (6 bases). Germline V CDR1 and CDR2: MNHEY, SMNVEV (reference sequence). This CDR3 is 14 amino acids long.

This clone came up a few times. This chain uses TRBV10-2 with TRBJ1-6; D perhaps matches TRBD1 (5 bases). Germline CDR1 is WSHSY and CDR2 is SAAADI. The V and J ends lost 2 bases and 7 bases respectively, with 9 bases between them. The CDR3 totals 14 residues. Here the CDR3 reads CASSEDSPNSPLHF. The CDR3 nucleotides are TGCGCCAGCAGTGAGGACAGTCCGAATTCACCCCTCCACTTT.

This clone was seen a single time. This chain uses TRBV11-2 with TRBJ1-4, with D tentatively TRBD1 (5 bases). This CDR3 is 15 amino acids long. The germline V gene has CDR1 SGHAT and CDR2 FQNNGV. V shed 2 bases and J shed 8 bases, with 15 bases lying between them. The CDR3 region has the DNA TGTGCCAGCAGCTTATCGTCCCAGGGCAGCGAAAAACTGTTTTTT. Its translation is CASSLSSQGSEKLFF.

The CDR3 region is CASSVDTGGPNYGYTF. For the CDR3, the DNA is TGTGCCAGCAGCGTAGATACAGGGGGTCCTAACTATGGCTACACCTTC. The chain employs TRBV9 and TRBJ1-2; 8 positions match TRBD1. After removal of 0 bases from V and 0 bases from J, the junction contained 4 bases not matched to a gene. The germline CDR1 and CDR2 sequences are SGDLS and YYNGEE. The CDR3 has 16 amino acids.

This clone was seen only a few times. The genes are TRBV11-2 and TRBJ2-1; the match to TRBD1 covers 7 bases. J gave up 6 bases and V 3 bases, and 5 bases lay outside the gene matches. The CDR3 extends over 14 amino acids. Germline CDR1 and CDR2: SGHAT and FQNNGV. The CDR3 loop reads CASSLGTGANEQFF. The CDR3 nucleotides are TGTGCCAGCAGCTTGGGTACAGGGGCCAATGAGCAGTTCTTC.

The V gene is TRBV7-6, the J gene TRBJ2-7; TRBD1 matches 7 bases. The CDR3 covers 15 residues. The trim removed 5 bases at V and 1 base at J, leaving 8 bases unmatched. Looked up from germline, CDR1 is SGHVS and CDR2 is FNYEAQ. DNA of the CDR3: TGTGCCAGCAGCACCCGAGAGGGGGCGTCCTACGAGCAGTACTTC. Amino acid sequence: CASSTREGASYEQYF. The variable domain in full, completed from reference TRBV7-6 and TRBJ2-7, reads GAGVSQSPRYKVTKRGQDVALRCDPISGHVSLYWYRQALGQGPEFLTYFNYEAQQDKSGLPNDRFSAERPEGSISTLTIQRTEQRDSAMYRCASSTREGASYEQYFGPGTRLTVT.

The J gene is TRBJ2-3, the V gene TRBV14; 7 bases agree with TRBD2. The CDR3 consists of 15 residues. V shed 4 bases, J shed 9 bases, and the junction held 13 bases outside the gene matches. CDR1 is SGHDN and CDR2 is FVKESK in the germline V gene. In DNA, the CDR3 is TGTGCCAGCAGCCCCAAGGTATCAGCGGGACGAACGCAGTATTTT. This sequence encodes CASSPKVSAGRTQYF. The full variable domain, in which reference TRBV14 and TRBJ2-3 provide the parts outside the CDR3, is EAGVTQFPSHSVIEKGQTVTLRCDPISGHDNLYWYRRVMGKEIKFLLHFVKESKQDESGMPNNRFLAERTGGTYSTLKVQPAELEDSGVYFCASSPKVSAGRTQYFGPGTRLTVL.

This clone was picked up a small number of times. The chain recombines TRBV6-1 with TRBJ2-4, with D possibly being TRBD1 (5 bases). The CDR3 sequence is 14 residues long. Trimming pared 2 bases from V and 5 bases from J, leaving 10 bases between. Germline V gene data show CDR1 as MNHNS and CDR2 as SASEGT. The chain's CDR3 is CASSEQGSQNIQYF. CDR3 bases: TGTGCCAGCAGTGAACAGGGTAGCCAAAACATTCAGTACTTC.

The chain carries TRBV10-1 and TRBJ2-1; 7 bases fit TRBD2. The V segment lost 3 bases and the J segment 5 bases; nucleotides outside the gene matches: 7. The CDR3 length is 15 residues. Germline V gene lookup returns CDR1 WNHNN and CDR2 SYGVQD (reference sequence). CDR3 DNA: TGCGCCAGCAGTGAAGACCAGCGGGGAAACAATGAGCAGTTCTTC. This encodes CASSEDQRGNNEQFF.

This clone was detected only once. This chain uses TRBV7-2 with TRBJ2-2, with 8 bases matching TRBD1. Germline loops: CDR1 SGHTA, CDR2 FQGNSA. The CDR3 is 16 residues long. The trim removed 5 bases at V and 1 base at J, leaving 6 bases unmatched. CDR3 in amino acids: CASSRQGLKNTGELFF. The DNA of the CDR3 is TGTGCCAGCAGCAGACAGGGGCTAAAGAACACCGGGGAGCTGTTTTTT. Supplemented by reference TRBV7-2 and TRBJ2-2, the full variable domain reads GAGVSQSPSNKVTEKGKDVELRCDPISGHTALYWYRQSLGQGLEFLIYFQGNSAPDKSGLPSDRFSAERTGGSVSTLTIQRTQQEDSAVYLCASSRQGLKNTGELFFGEGSRLTVL.

V and J are TRBV11-3 and TRBJ2-1; 10 bases map to TRBD2. The junction had 6 bases not matched to a gene; V was cut back by 1 base and J by 9 bases. Looked up from germline, CDR1 is SGHNT and CDR2 is YENEEA. The CDR3 consists of 15 residues. The CDR3 sequence is CASSLGASGSVEQFF. The CDR3 nucleotides are TGTGCCAGCAGCTTAGGAGCTAGCGGGAGTGTTGAGCAGTTCTTC.

The V call is TRBV15, the J call TRBJ2-3, with TRBD1 matching over 7 bases. The CDR3 has 15 residues. Germline CDR1 is LNHNV and CDR2 is YYDKDF (reference sequence). The ends lost 7 bases at V and 0 bases at J; junction bases unmatched: 7. The CDR3 region is CATKRQGASTDTQYF. Here the CDR3 DNA reads TGTGCCACCAAGAGACAGGGTGCTAGCACAGATACGCAGTATTTT.

The CDR3 spells CASSADRVEQYF. The CDR3 region has the DNA TGTGCCAGCTCAGCTGACAGGGTCGAGCAGTACTTC. The chain uses TRBV18 and TRBJ2-7, with TRBD1 matching 7 bases. This CDR3 contains 12 residues. J gave up 6 bases and V 5 bases, and 4 bases lay outside the gene matches. Germline CDR1 and CDR2: KGHSH and LQKENI.

This chain joins TRBV2 and TRBJ1-6; D is unresolved. The CDR3 has 15 amino acids. CDR1 is SNHLY, CDR2 FYNNEI, per germline. Deletions cut 6 bases from V and 0 bases from J, with 9 bases between. The CDR3 spells CASRIRSSYNSPLHF. The CDR3 coding sequence is TGTGCCAGCAGAATAAGGAGCTCCTATAATTCACCCCTCCACTTT.

This chain uses TRBV18 with TRBJ2-5, with 7 bases fitting TRBD1. The CDR3 has 14 amino acids. Germline values: CDR1 KGHSH, CDR2 LQKENI. J lost 2 bases, V lost 6 bases, and 6 bases had no gene match. The CDR3 nucleotides are TGTGCCAGCTCGGTGGGGACAGTTCAAGAGACCCAGTACTTC. Its translation: CASSVGTVQETQYF.

V is TRBV27 and J is TRBJ2-1, with TRBD2 identical over 8 bases. Germline assignment: CDR1 MNHEY and CDR2 SMNVEV (reference sequence). The CDR3 extends over 15 amino acids. V lost 6 bases, J lost 8 bases, and 12 bases stayed unmatched. CDR3 DNA: TGTGCCAGCAGGCAACCGGGACTAGGGCTACATGAGCAGTTCTTC. The encoded protein is CASRQPGLGLHEQFF.